The T cell receptor beta chain under discussion was sequenced for a study of CXCR3-negative and CXCR3-positive naive CD8 T cells. This CDR3 spans 15 amino acids. Germline loops: CDR1 SGHRS, CDR2 YFSETQ. cDNA libraries for TRB were generated by 5' RACE incorporating UMI labels. No DNA is given; TCRdb re-called the 5' RACE reads and lists each CDR3 protein once. This repertoire includes about 56,000 distinct CDR3 sequences. Concerning this clonotype: Its antigen is unidentified.

Study-level findings and limits: Naive subsets did not differ in surface CD5, and TRB CDR3 properties served to infer TCR strength. Comparably high diversity marked both naive subsets, whereas memory CD8+ cells had much lower diversity. Once cells were cryopreserved, CXCR3 expression went down partly, and most assays used fresh PBMCs.

The chain links TRBV5-1 to TRBJ2-7; TCRdb names TRBD2, which stays unverified in the absence of DNA. The sequenced material came from memory CD8+ T cells from blood. The clonotype comes from a human donor in good health. Some clones in this sample may be carry-over from other donors' samples. The CDR3 sequence: CASSLAFLRLDEQYF.